This T cell receptor beta chain originates from a study of radiotherapy plus CTLA-4 blockade in lung cancer. The CDR3 is made up of 14 amino acids. V gave up 0 bases and J gave up 5 bases, with 10 bases separating them. Germline assignment: CDR1 LGHNA and CDR2 YNFKEQ. Enrolled patients, whose metastatic non-small-cell lung cancer was chemo-refractory, received focal radiation plus CTLA-4 blockade with ipilimumab. TCRdb keeps only in-frame clones here, not all; method: immunoSEQ multiplex PCR. Of approximately 82,000 clones detected, about four fifths appear once; the ten largest clones hold 13% to 15%.

Here the sequenced sample was peripheral blood, taken from a patient treated with radiotherapy plus ipilimumab. This receptor was obtained from a human donor with non-small cell lung cancer that progressed on radiotherapy plus ipilimumab. The gene calls are TRBV4-2 and TRBJ1-1; D unresolved. CDR3 sequence: CASSQEGGYTEAFF. The CDR3 DNA sequence: TGTGCCAGCAGCCAAGAAGGAGGGTATACTGAAGCTTTCTTT.